This T cell receptor (beta chain) is drawn from a study of Ad26.COV2.S vaccination and SARS-CoV-2 variants (dated by TCRdb to the early 2020s). In the study overall: Vaccine-arm donors were drawn from COV1001, a multicentre, randomized, double-blind, placebo-controlled phase I-IIa trial of Ad26.COV2.S in healthy adults. Ad26.COV2.S was given intramuscularly at 5x10^10 or 1x10^11 viral particles, as a single shot or as two shots 56 days apart. TCRbeta repertoire sequencing served as the tool for gauging how specific and how broad the SARS-CoV-2-reactive T cell receptors were following Ad26.COV2.S vaccination. The TCR-sequenced set comprised approximately 30 samples: around 20 Ad26.COV2.S vaccine recipients, 5 placebo recipients and 8 SARS-CoV-2 convalescent individuals. Trial participants were randomized into five groups of five, in which low-dose or high-dose Ad26.COV2.S was given once or twice, or placebo was given on both occasions. Investigators remained blinded to trial group allocation during experiments and outcome assessment.

The immunoSEQ Assay was used to sequence TCRbeta CDR3 regions. After extraction, genomic DNA underwent amplification by bias-controlled multiplex PCR, followed by high-throughput sequencing. In the source study's methods: Collapsing and filtering of sequences were performed to quantify the absolute abundance of each unique TCRbeta CDR3 region. Usable DNA was measured by amplifying reference genes present in all nucleated cells, and TCRbeta template counts were normalized to that usable DNA to estimate T cell fraction. Repertoire TCRs were annotated as SARS-CoV-2-specific by exact matching of V gene, CDR3 amino acid sequence and J gene to a known reactive TCR set. MIRA supplied the reference SARS-CoV-2 TCR set, which was filtered for enrichment in COVID-19-positive ImmuneCODE repertoires so that public or cross-reactive TCRs were removed. Based on the MIRA antigens, annotated TCRs were further analysed at the level of specific ORF or position within ORF. Breadth was defined as annotated unique rearrangements over total unique productive rearrangements; depth was the summed frequency of those rearrangements. Group comparisons of TCR breadth used two-sided Wilcoxon rank-sum tests. TCRdb limited this immuneACCESS table to in-frame rearrangements with V and J called. A share of clones is missing; checked studies link under half to unresolved V genes, and the rest is unexplained. From that table come the V and J calls and clone size; the DNA was used to work out D and trimming. The sample includes 300,000 to 350,000 clones, with over 80% observed a single time. Around 2% of the sample goes to the ten largest clones.

The sample's treatment or condition label is to be understood as: around 19 received Ad26.COV2.S at low or high dose, single or two shots; about five received placebo; per-sample allocation not given. Repertoires of vaccine and placebo recipients were sequenced from samples taken on day 63 after the first injection. Between 29 July and 7 August 2020, Cohort 1b enrolled 20 to 30 adults aged 18-55 years at one site in Boston, USA. Ad26.COV2.S was a replication-incompetent adenovirus type 26 vector expressing a prefusion-stabilized SARS-CoV-2 spike protein from the original Wuhan strain. V is cut back by 4 bases and J by 3 bases, with 6 bases in the junction unmatched. CDR1 is given as SGHNT and CDR2 as YYREEE, both from the germline V gene (reference sequence). The CDR3, cysteine through phenylalanine, is 14 amino acids long. Only the CDR3 DNA stays, 42 bases, in frame from base 1. Beyond this particular receptor, the publication reports: Ad26.COV2.S recipients had higher spike-specific TCR breadth than placebo recipients (P = 0.0014). The study was not powered to compare responses between vaccine doses or regimens. Substantial breadth of spike-specific CD8+ and CD4+ T cell responses was reported after vaccination. Vaccine and placebo recipients had comparable non-spike TCR breadth, which fits with the vaccine containing only spike. The authors noted that the TCR breadth and depth analyses may have underestimated total T cell responses.

Remarks on this clone: Its cognate antigen has yet to be identified. Per-base qualities were not stored, and no clone one base away is much larger.

The V and J segments used are TRBV5-4 and TRBJ1-2; TRBD1 aligns with 7 central bases. The sequencing used peripheral blood, collected in a trial of Ad26.COV2.S vaccine versus placebo. The receptor comes from a person aged 18-65 years who received the Ad26.COV2.S COVID-19 vaccine or a placebo. The nucleotide sequence is TGTGCCAGCAGCCCCGGGACAGATGACTATGGCTACACCTTC. Its product reads: CASSPGTDDYGYTF.